These 5 T cell receptor beta chains share one sample of origin, sequenced in a study of metastatic and nonmetastatic thyroid tumors. With MiXCR, TCRdb reprocessed the PCR reads. The repertoire has 7,500 to 10,000 clones, 35% of them found once; the top ten carry around a fifth. Prior to thyroid surgery, none of the patients had received any treatment. Material: tumor tissue. Receptor source: a female donor with papillary thyroid cancer or a benign thyroid nodule (not recorded which). Some clones in this sample may be carry-over from other donors' samples.

In this sample, this clone turned up a few times. The CDR3 DNA is TGTGCCACCAGTGGTTACTATGGCTACACCTTC. Translating gives CATSGYYGYTF. This chain uses TRBV24-1 with TRBJ1-2, with D uncertain. The CDR3 runs 11 residues. Trimming took off 5 bases at V and 3 bases at J, with 3 bases between the two ends. Looked up from germline, CDR1 is KGHDR and CDR2 is SFDVKD.

This clone has a count of ten or more. This chain links TRBV20-1 with TRBJ1-4; D gene ambiguous. Trimming removed 3 bases from V and 7 bases from J, with 24 bases in between. This CDR3 contains 17 residues. CDR1 and CDR2 from the germline V gene are DFQATT and SNEGSKA (reference sequence). DNA for the CDR3: TGCAGTGCTAGCCCGGAAATCCGACAAGGACCCCGTGAAAAACTGTTTTTT. It encodes CSASPEIRQGPREKLFF.

In this sample, this clone turned up a few times. Its ends do not fully match the called genes, so a read error is possible. The rearrangement links TRBV6-1 to TRBJ1-1, with 8 bases fitting TRBD1. The CDR3 consists of 16 residues. Germline V gene data show CDR1 as MNHNS and CDR2 as SASEGT. This CDR3 is CASSPPRSGGFTESFF. The CDR3 DNA reads as TGTGCCAGCAGTCCCCCAAGGTCAGGGGGCTTCACTGAATCTTTCTTT.

The chain has TRBV10-3 and TRBJ1-1; the D is unclear. Trimming stripped 4 bases from V and 8 bases from J, with 11 bases between. The germline V gene has CDR1 ENHRY and CDR2 SYGVKD. The CDR3 has 12 amino acids. CDR3 protein: CAISVVDGEAFF. CDR3 coding DNA: TGTGCCATCAGTGTGGTGGACGGGGAAGCTTTCTTT.

The chain uses TRBV6-1 and TRBJ1-5; D ambiguous. Germline CDR1 MNHNS, CDR2 SASEGT. The CDR3 loop spans 14 amino acids. Trimming pared 10 bases from V and 0 bases from J, leaving 13 bases between. The CDR3, as DNA: TGTGCCACCAAGGGTCTCAATAGCAATCAGCCCCAGCATTTT. This gives the protein CATKGLNSNQPQHF.